This T cell receptor beta chain was identified in a study of T cell repertoires in cytomegalovirus infection. Study-level background: Both CMV infection and a matching HLA type were indicated by public TCR beta signatures.

On this clonotype: Antigen: not known.

TCRdb re-called the reads with MiXCR, one entry per CDR3 protein. The sample shows roughly 310,000 distinct CDR3 sequences, 25% to 35% of them seen only once. Study-wide points: People with CMV and the relevant HLA were identified by cumulative public TCR beta family frequency. CMV-specific HLA-C-restricted TCR beta clonotypes dominated the ex vivo response.

CDR1 and CDR2 from the germline V gene are SGHVS and FQNEAQ. This CDR3 has 15 amino acids. The V gene lost 1 base and the J gene lost 10 bases, with 17 bases spanning the gap. The receptor's source is a human donor in good health (CMV status not recorded). Some clones in this sample may be carry-over from other donors' samples. The chain carries TRBV7-8 and TRBJ1-5; D uncertain. The material sequenced was cultured PBMCs, taken from culture after CMV antigen stimulation. The CDR3: CASSLGVSGTRPQHF. DNA of the CDR3: TGTGCCAGCAGCTTAGGTGTGTCGGGCACCAGACCCCAGCATTTT.